These 13 T cell receptor beta chains originate from one sample sequenced in a study of OX40 agonist ivuxolimab in advanced cancers. The assay was immunoSEQ multiplex PCR, and TCRdb's table has in-frame clones only and misses some. The table has roughly 51,000 clones, 85% to 90% seen once; the top ten hold 1.2% to 1.5%. Specimen: CD4+ or CD8+ T cells sorted from blood, collected in a trial of the OX40 agonist ivuxolimab. The receptor source for this set is an adult with an advanced solid tumor such as melanoma, head and neck, liver or kidney cancer.

The rearrangement links TRBV28 to TRBJ1-4; D might be TRBD1 (6 bases). Trimming left V 6 bases short and J 4 bases short, with 15 bases between. This CDR3 has 15 residues. Per germline, CDR1 MDHEN and CDR2 SYDVKM. The CDR3 spells CASSPQGGINEKLFF. The CDR3 region has the DNA TGTGCCAGCAGCCCACAGGGTGGGATTAATGAAAAACTGTTTTTT. The variable domain in full, completed from reference TRBV28 and TRBJ1-4, reads DVKVTQSSRYLVKRTGEKVFLECVQDMDHENMFWYRQDPGLGLRLIYFSYDVKMKEKGDIPEGYSVSREKKERFSLILESASTNQTSMYLCASSPQGGINEKLFFGSGTQLSVL.

The gene calls are TRBV6-4 and TRBJ2-3, with TRBD1 as a possible D gene (7 bases). V lost 5 bases and J lost 5, with 14 bases in between. The CDR3 is 14 residues long. The V gene's germline CDR1 is MRHNA and CDR2 SNTAGT. The CDR3 here is CASSPQGGLDTQYF. The CDR3 nucleotides read TGTGCCAGCAGTCCCCAGGGGGGACTAGATACGCAGTATTTT.

This clone was seen a handful of times. J is TRBJ1-1 and V is TRBV2; D ambiguous. V was trimmed by 11 bases and J by 11 bases, leaving 15 bases between them. Germline V lookup: CDR1 SNHLY, CDR2 FYNNEI. The CDR3 length is 10 residues. The CDR3 loop reads CASSAAGAFF. As DNA, the CDR3 is TGTGCCTCGTCGGCGGCTGGGGCTTTCTTT.

This chain links TRBV5-4 with TRBJ1-1, with D hard to call. V shed 4 bases and J shed 7 bases, with 20 bases lying between them. The CDR3 has 15 amino acids. From germline, CDR1 is SGHNT and CDR2 YYREEE (reference sequence). CDR3 coding DNA: TGTGCCAGCAGCCCTGCCCTGGCAGTGGACCTTGAAGCTTTCTTT. This translates into CASSPALAVDLEAFF.

The gene calls are TRBV27 and TRBJ1-2; 9 nucleotides agree with TRBD1. Germline CDR1 and CDR2: MNHEY and SMNVEV (reference sequence). Unmatched junction bases numbered 7, after V lost 0 bases and J lost 2 bases. The CDR3 loop spans 17 amino acids. CDR3 bases: TGTGCCAGCAGTTTATCGGGGCGACAGGGGGTAAACTATGGCTACACCTTC. Protein: CASSLSGRQGVNYGYTF.

The chain links TRBV28 to TRBJ2-7; 8 bases line up with TRBD2. V was clipped by 6 bases and J by 4 bases; unmatched bases: 11. Germline-derived CDR1 and CDR2 are MDHEN and SYDVKM. The CDR3 spans 15 residues. The CDR3 region is CASRGSGGRDYEQYF. Here the CDR3 DNA reads TGTGCCAGCAGGGGGAGCGGGGGCCGAGATTACGAGCAGTACTTC.

V gene TRBV19 combines with J gene TRBJ1-1; 7 bases fit TRBD1. Germline V gives CDR1 LNHDA, CDR2 SQIVND (reference sequence). The V and J ends lost 5 bases and 0 bases, in that order; junction bases with no gene match: 3. The CDR3 is made up of 14 amino acids. The CDR3: CASSRRGLNTEAFF. Written as DNA, the CDR3 is TGTGCCAGTAGTCGAAGGGGGCTGAACACTGAAGCTTTCTTT.

This chain connects TRBV30 to TRBJ1-2; TRBD1 agrees at 7 bases. The ends lost 0 bases at V and 6 bases at J; junction bases unmatched: 4. The CDR3 covers 13 residues. CDR1 GTSNPN and CDR2 SVGIG come from the germline V gene (reference sequence). CDR3 DNA sequence: TGTGCCTGGAGTGTATACAGGGGTGATGGCTACACCTTC. It yields the protein CAWSVYRGDGYTF. Combining the CDR3 with reference TRBV30 and TRBJ1-2 gives the whole variable domain SQTIHQWPATLVQPVGSPLSLECTVEGTSNPNLYWYRQAAGRGLQLLFYSVGIGQISSEVPQNLSASRPQDRQFILSSKKLLLSDSGFYLCAWSVYRGDGYTFGSGTRLTVV.

The rearrangement links TRBV13 to TRBJ2-7; 7 nucleotides line up with TRBD1. V was clipped by 3 bases and J by 1 base; unmatched bases: 0. The CDR3 runs to 13 residues. The germline gives CDR1 PRHDT, CDR2 FYEKMQ (reference sequence). CDR3: CASSLDRSYEQYF. The DNA for the CDR3 is TGTGCCAGCAGCTTGGACAGGTCCTACGAGCAGTACTTC.

The chain uses TRBV2 and TRBJ2-3; 10 bases agree with TRBD2. The V gene's germline CDR1 is SNHLY and CDR2 FYNNEI. CDR3 length equals 15 residues. J gave up 1 base and V 5 bases, and 3 bases lay outside the gene matches. CDR3 residues: CASSPGTSGTDTQYF. The CDR3 coding sequence is TGTGCCAGCAGTCCCGGGACTAGCGGCACAGATACGCAGTATTTT.

V is TRBV19 and J is TRBJ1-2; TRBD1 matches 7 bases. CDR1 is LNHDA and CDR2 is SQIVND in the germline V gene (reference sequence). V lost 3 bases to trimming and J lost 13 bases; unmatched junction nucleotides: 8. The CDR3 is 12 amino acids. CDR3 sequence reads: CASSIDRASRTF. The CDR3 DNA is TGTGCCAGTAGTATTGACAGGGCTTCGCGCACCTTC.

The chain employs TRBV7-3 and TRBJ2-3; 10 bases are shared with TRBD2. The CDR3 contains 16 residues. Germline V lookup: CDR1 SGHTA, CDR2 FQGTGA. V lost 1 base to trimming and J lost 4 bases; unmatched junction nucleotides: 5. As DNA, the CDR3 is TGTGCCAGCAGCTTAAATCCTAGCGGGAGTTCAGATACGCAGTATTTT. Translated: CASSLNPSGSSDTQYF.

The chain employs TRBV27 and TRBJ2-1; TRBD2 matches 14 bases. The CDR3 consists of 16 residues. After removal of 3 bases from V and 8 bases from J, the junction contained 6 bases not matched to a gene. CDR1 and CDR2 from the germline V gene are MNHEY and SMNVEV (reference sequence). The DNA for the CDR3 is TGTGCCAGCAGTTTCCCGACTAGCGGGAGGGTCGATGAGCAGTTCTTC. Protein: CASSFPTSGRVDEQFF.